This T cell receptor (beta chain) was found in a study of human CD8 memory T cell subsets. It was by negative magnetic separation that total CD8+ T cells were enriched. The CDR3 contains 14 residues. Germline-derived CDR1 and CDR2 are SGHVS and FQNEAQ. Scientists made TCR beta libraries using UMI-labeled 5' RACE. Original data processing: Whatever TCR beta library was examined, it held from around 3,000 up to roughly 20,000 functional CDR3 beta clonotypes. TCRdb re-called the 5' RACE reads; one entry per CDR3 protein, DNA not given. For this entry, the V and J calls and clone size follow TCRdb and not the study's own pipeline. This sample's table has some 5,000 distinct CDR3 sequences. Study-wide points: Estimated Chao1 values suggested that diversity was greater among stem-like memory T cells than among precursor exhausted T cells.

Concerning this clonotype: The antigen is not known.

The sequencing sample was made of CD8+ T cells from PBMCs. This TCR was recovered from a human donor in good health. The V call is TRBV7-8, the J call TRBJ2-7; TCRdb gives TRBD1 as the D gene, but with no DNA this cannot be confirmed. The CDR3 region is CASSSPTGWDEQYF.